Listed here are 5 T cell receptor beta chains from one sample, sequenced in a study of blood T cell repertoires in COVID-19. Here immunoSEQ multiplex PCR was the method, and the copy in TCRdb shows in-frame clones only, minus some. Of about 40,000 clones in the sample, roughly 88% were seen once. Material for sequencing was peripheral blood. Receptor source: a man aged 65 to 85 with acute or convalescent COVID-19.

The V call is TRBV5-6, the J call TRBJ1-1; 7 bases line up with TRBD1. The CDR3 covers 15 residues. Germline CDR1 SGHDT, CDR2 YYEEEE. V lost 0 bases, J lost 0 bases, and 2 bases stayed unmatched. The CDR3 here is CASSLDRGLNTEAFF. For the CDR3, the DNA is TGTGCCAGCAGCTTGGACAGGGGTCTGAACACTGAAGCTTTCTTT.

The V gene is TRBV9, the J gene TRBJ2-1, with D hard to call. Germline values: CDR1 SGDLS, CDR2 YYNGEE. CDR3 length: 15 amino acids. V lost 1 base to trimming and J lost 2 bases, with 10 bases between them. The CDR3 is CASSVLAYAYNEQFF. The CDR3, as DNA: TGTGCCAGCAGCGTACTGGCTTATGCCTACAATGAGCAGTTCTTC.

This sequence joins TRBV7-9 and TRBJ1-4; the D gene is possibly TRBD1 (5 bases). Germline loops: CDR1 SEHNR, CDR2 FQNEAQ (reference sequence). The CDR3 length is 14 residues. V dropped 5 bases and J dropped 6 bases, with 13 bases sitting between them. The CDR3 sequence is CASSPDMVDEKLFF. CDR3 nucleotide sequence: TGTGCCAGCAGCCCGGACATGGTTGATGAAAAACTGTTTTTT.

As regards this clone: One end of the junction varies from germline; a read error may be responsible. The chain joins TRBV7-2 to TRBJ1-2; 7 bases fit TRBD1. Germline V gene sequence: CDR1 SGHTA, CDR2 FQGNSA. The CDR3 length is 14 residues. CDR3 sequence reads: CASTLPGGNYGYTF. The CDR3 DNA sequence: TGTGCCAGCACCTTACCAGGGGGAAACTATGGCTACACCTTC.

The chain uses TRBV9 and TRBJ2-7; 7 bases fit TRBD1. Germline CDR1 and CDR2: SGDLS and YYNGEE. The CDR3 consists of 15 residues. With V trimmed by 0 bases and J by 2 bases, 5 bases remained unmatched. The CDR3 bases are TGTGCCAGCAGCGTAGAGGGACAGCCTACCTACGAGCAGTACTTC. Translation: CASSVEGQPTYEQYF.